This TCR beta chain was retrieved from a study of Graves' ophthalmopathy and Graves' hyperthyroidism. Overall study: Peripheral blood collection took place at initial diagnosis, before any treatment.

The study, taken as a whole, reports: Appearing in blood as well were most expanded thyroid clonotypes above 0.001 frequency. The study's model predicted ophthalmopathy progression at roughly 64% sensitivity and about 72% specificity.

Amplified material comprised TCR beta CDR3 regions derived from RNA transcripts. HTBI-primed first-round RT-PCR preceded second-round multiplex PCR. TCRdb passed the multiplex PCR reads through MiXCR, listing each CDR3 protein once. The sample holds about 660,000 distinct CDR3 sequences, 35% to 50% seen once. This clonotype was counted ten times or more. The antigen remains unidentified. The PBMCs were taken from less than 11 ml of fresh peripheral blood. The source material was peripheral blood. This TCR derives from an adult man with Graves' ophthalmopathy.

Here the CDR3 reads CSASRTGVNEKLFF. CDR3 nucleotides: TGCAGTGCTTCGCGGACAGGGGTGAATGAAAAACTGTTTTTT. This chain links TRBV20-1 with TRBJ1-4, with TRBD1 matching over 9 bases. J was trimmed by 5 bases and V by 5 bases; bases with no gene match: 6. Germline CDR1 is DFQATT and CDR2 is SNEGSKA (reference sequence). The CDR3 runs 14 residues.